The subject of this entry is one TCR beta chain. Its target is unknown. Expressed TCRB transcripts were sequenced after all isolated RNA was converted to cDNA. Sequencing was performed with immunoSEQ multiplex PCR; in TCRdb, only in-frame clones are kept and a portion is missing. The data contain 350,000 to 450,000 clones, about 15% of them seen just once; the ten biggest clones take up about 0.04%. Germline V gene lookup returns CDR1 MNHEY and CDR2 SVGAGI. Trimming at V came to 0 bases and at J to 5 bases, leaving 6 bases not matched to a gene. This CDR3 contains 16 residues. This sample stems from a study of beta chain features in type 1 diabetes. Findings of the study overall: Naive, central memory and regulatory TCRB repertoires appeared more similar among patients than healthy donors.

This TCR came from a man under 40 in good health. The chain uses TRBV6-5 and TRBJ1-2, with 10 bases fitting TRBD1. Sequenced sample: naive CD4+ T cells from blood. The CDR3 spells CASSYSFMGQGYGYTF. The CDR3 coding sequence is TGTGCCAGCAGTTACTCCTTCATGGGACAGGGGTATGGCTACACCTTC.